This TCR beta chain was sequenced in a study of blood T cells in healthy people across ages. Study information: Every two T cells gave about one barcoded beta molecule via template switching. General study results and limits: Greater diversity and more naive CD4+ cells were seen in long-lived donors than in aged donors. Measured against age, TCR beta diversity per million T cells decreased in a roughly linear manner.

Every donor contributed 7.5 to 10 milliliters of peripheral blood by blood draw. Only a few counts were recorded for this clonotype. Antigen specificity is unknown. Sample-barcoded 5' priming and a J-beta primer mix drove a second PCR of 7 to 11 cycles. TCRdb redid the calling of the 5' RACE reads with MiXCR, one entry per CDR3 protein. The data contain hundreds of thousands of distinct CDR3 sequences, 20% to 25% of them singletons. Per the germline V gene, CDR1 is SGHDT and CDR2 is YYEEEE. This CDR3 is built from 14 residues. These data also formed part of another study, on T cells of mothers and their children.

The chain employs TRBV5-6 and TRBJ2-5; D gene uncertain. The J call is doubtful: the DNA matches TRBJ2-7 better. This receptor was identified in a boy aged 5 to 17 in good health. The sequenced sample consisted of blood. CDR3 sequence (DNA): TGTGCCAGCAGCTTGAGACGGAACCCCTACGAGCAGTACTTC. Amino acid sequence: CASSLRRNPYEQYF.